The 28 T cell receptor beta chains below were found in one sample sequenced in a study of cytomegalovirus exposure and HLA in healthy donors. The PCR employed 60 Vbeta primers together with 13 Jbeta primers. Some clones are missing from TCRdb's copy, which holds only in-frame ones; the method was immunoSEQ multiplex PCR. The sample holds fewer than 200,000 clones; about three quarters are singletons and the top ten take less than 1.6%. The sample consisted of PBMCs. These TCRs come from a girl aged 10 to 17 in good health and CMV-seronegative.

The rearrangement uses TRBV6-5 and TRBJ2-1, with D unresolved. The ends were cut back, 5 bases at V and 1 base at J, with 9 bases in the middle. The CDR3 extends over 14 amino acids. CDR1 MNHEY and CDR2 SVGAGI come from the germline V gene. The CDR3 region has the DNA TGTGCCAGCAGTCTGAGCTCTTCCTACAATGAGCAGTTCTTC. This codes for CASSLSSSYNEQFF.

The chain employs TRBV29-1 and TRBJ2-7, with a tentative D call TRBD2 (6 bases). Trimming shortened V by 7 bases and J by 0 bases, and 10 bases separated the two germline ends. The length of the CDR3 is 12 residues. Germline CDR1 and CDR2: SQVTM and ANQGSEA. This CDR3 is CSATGLSYEQYF. CDR3 coding DNA: TGCAGCGCAACGGGACTCTCCTACGAGCAGTACTTC.

This clone was seen a handful of times. The genes are TRBV2 and TRBJ1-1, with TRBD1 matching over 10 bases. With V trimmed by 6 bases and J by 1 base, 8 bases remained unmatched. CDR3 size: 16 residues. The germline V gene encodes CDR1 SNHLY and CDR2 FYNNEI. This CDR3 reads CASRSRDRGTNTEAFF. In nucleotides, the CDR3 is TGTGCCAGCAGGTCCCGGGACAGGGGTACGAACACTGAAGCTTTCTTT.

This clone was seen a single time. The chain links TRBV6-5 to TRBJ2-6, with D perhaps TRBD1 (6 bases). Trimming cost V 2 bases and J 4 bases, with 12 bases left between them. CDR1 is MNHEY, CDR2 SVGAGI, per germline. CDR3 length equals 16 residues. CDR3 protein: CASSYHRAPGANVLTF. The CDR3 DNA sequence: TGTGCCAGCAGTTACCACAGGGCGCCCGGGGCCAACGTCCTGACTTTC.

The chain is built from TRBV6-1 and TRBJ1-6; TRBD1 matches at 7 bases. The length of the CDR3 is 15 residues. Germline CDR1 reads MNHNS; CDR2 reads SASEGT. Losses at the gene ends were 2 bases for V and 7 bases for J; bases not matched to a gene: 5. The CDR3 nucleotides are TGTGCCAGCAGTGAATTCGTACAGGGGAATTCACCCCTCCACTTT. Protein product: CASSEFVQGNSPLHF.

The table lists this clone with a count of one. This sequence joins TRBV5-1 and TRBJ2-2; 12 bases line up with TRBD1. The V and J ends lost 4 bases and 7 bases, in that order; junction bases with no gene match: 14. The CDR3 length is 18 residues. Looked up from germline, CDR1 is SGHRS and CDR2 is YFSETQ. The CDR3 reads CASSLGTGGGSFVGELFF. The CDR3 DNA reads TGCGCCAGCAGCCTCGGGACAGGGGGCGGTTCTTTCGTCGGGGAGCTGTTTTTT.

The chain couples TRBV19 to TRBJ1-1; 9 nucleotides agree with TRBD1. This CDR3 has 17 residues. After removal of 3 bases from V and 2 bases from J, the junction contained 10 bases not matched to a gene. Germline lookup yields CDR1 LNHDA and CDR2 SQIVND (reference sequence). The CDR3 DNA is TGTGCCAGTAGTATGATACTCAGGACAGGGGATAACACTGAAGCTTTCTTT. Its protein product is CASSMILRTGDNTEAFF.

This clone was recorded a few times. This rearrangement joins TRBV5-1 to TRBJ2-5; D unresolved. The end of the DNA aligns better with TRBJ2-7, so the J call may be wrong. The CDR3 is made up of 13 amino acids. In germline, CDR1 is SGHRS, CDR2 YFSETQ. CDR3 residues: CASSSPTSYEQYF. Written as DNA, the CDR3 is TGCGCCAGCAGCTCACCAACTTCCTACGAGCAGTACTTC.

In this sample, this clone turned up a few times. This rearrangement joins TRBV11-1 to TRBJ2-5, with D maybe TRBD1 (7 bases). Germline V lookup: CDR1 SGHAT, CDR2 FQDESV (reference sequence). The CDR3 covers 15 residues. V lost 1 base, J lost 3 bases, and 12 bases lay in between. The CDR3 reads CASSLELRGEETQYF. CDR3 DNA: TGTGCCAGCAGCTTAGAGCTCAGGGGGGAAGAGACCCAGTACTTC.

The CDR3, as DNA: TGTGCCAGTAGGACACAGACAGGGGTGTCCCCAGATACGCAGTATTTT. Its translation is CASRTQTGVSPDTQYF. This chain links TRBV19 with TRBJ2-3, with 8 bases identical to TRBD1. The CDR3 loop spans 16 amino acids. The germline V gene has CDR1 LNHDA and CDR2 SQIVND (reference sequence). Losses at the gene ends were 6 bases for V and 4 bases for J; bases not matched to a gene: 12. The variable domain in full, with the rest retrieved from reference TRBV19 and TRBJ2-3, is DGGITQSPKYLFRKEGQNVTLSCEQNLNHDAMYWYRQDPGQGLRLIYYSQIVNDFQKGDIAEGYSVSREKKESFPLTVTSAQKNPTAFYLCASRTQTGVSPDTQYFGPGTRLTVL.

The chain joins TRBV5-4 to TRBJ1-2, with D possibly matching TRBD1 (5 bases). The V end was cut by 4 bases, the J end by 4 bases, with 17 bases between. The CDR3 has 15 amino acids. Germline V gene data show CDR1 as SGHNT and CDR2 as YYREEE (reference sequence). CDR3 in DNA: TGTGCCAGCAGCCTATGGTCTGACAGAGGCTATGGCTACACCTTC. Translated: CASSLWSDRGYGYTF.

The chain couples TRBV27 to TRBJ1-1, with 8 bases aligning to TRBD1. Germline lookup yields CDR1 MNHEY and CDR2 SMNVEV (reference sequence). The CDR3 contains 15 residues. The trim removed 5 bases at V and 5 bases at J, leaving 10 bases unmatched. The CDR3 reads CASSSSTGGNTEAFF. CDR3 coding DNA: TGTGCCAGCAGTAGCTCTACAGGGGGGAATACTGAAGCTTTCTTT.

The rearrangement links TRBV5-4 to TRBJ1-6; D might be TRBD1 (5 bases). V dropped 0 bases and J dropped 9 bases, with 13 bases sitting between them. CDR3 size: 15 residues. In germline, CDR1 is SGHNT, CDR2 YYREEE (reference sequence). For the CDR3, the DNA is TGTGCCAGCAGCTTGGGAGCAGGGTATCTTTCACCCCTCCACTTT. This gives the protein CASSLGAGYLSPLHF. The full variable domain, completed using reference TRBV5-4 and TRBJ1-6, is ETGVTQSPTHLIKTRGQQVTLRCSSQSGHNTVSWYQQALGQGPQFIFQYYREEENGRGNFPPRFSGLQFPNYSSELNVNALELDDSALYLCASSLGAGYLSPLHFGNGTRLTVT.

The chain couples TRBV15 to TRBJ2-5; no clear D gene. The CDR3 extends over 12 amino acids. The V gene lost 0 bases and the J gene lost 4 bases, with 3 bases spanning the gap. CDR1 LNHNV and CDR2 YYDKDF come from the germline V gene (reference sequence). CDR3 in amino acids: CATSRERETQYF. CDR3 in DNA: TGTGCCACCAGCAGAGAGCGAGAGACCCAGTACTTC. Looking up the rest from reference TRBV15 and TRBJ2-5 gives the full variable domain: DAMVIQNPRYQVTQFGKPVTLSCSQTLNHNVMYWYQQKSSQAPKLLFHYYDKDFNNEADTPDNFQSRRPNTSFCFLDIRSPGLGDTAMYLCATSRERETQYFGPGTRLLVL.

This clone came up once. The chain couples TRBV7-3 to TRBJ2-3; TRBD2 agrees at 8 bases. J was trimmed by 1 base and V by 1 base; bases with no gene match: 1. The CDR3 has 15 amino acids. CDR1 and CDR2 (germline): SGHTA, FQGTGA. CDR3 sequence (DNA): TGTGCCAGCAGCTTAATGCGGGGGGGCACAGATACGCAGTATTTT. Its protein product is CASSLMRGGTDTQYF.

This clone was counted a few times. DNA of the CDR3: TGTGCCAGTAGTCGTCTAGCGGGGACCTACAATGAGCAGTTCTTC. Amino acid sequence: CASSRLAGTYNEQFF. V and J are TRBV19 and TRBJ2-1, with TRBD2 identical over 9 bases. Germline CDR1 is LNHDA and CDR2 is SQIVND (reference sequence). Losses at the gene ends were 5 bases for V and 2 bases for J; bases not matched to a gene: 4. The CDR3 is made up of 15 amino acids.

The gene calls are TRBV6-6 and TRBJ1-4, with D unclear. The V gene lost 2 bases and the J gene lost 7 bases, with 14 bases spanning the gap. This CDR3 has 15 residues. Per germline, CDR1 MNHNY and CDR2 SVGAGI (reference sequence). CDR3 in amino acids: CASSYGGELGEKLFF. CDR3 DNA sequence: TGTGCCAGCAGTTACGGCGGGGAGTTGGGTGAAAAACTGTTTTTT.

This clone was observed a handful of times. This sequence joins TRBV12-5 and TRBJ1-5; perhaps TRBD1 as D (5 bases). CDR3 length: 15 amino acids. Per the germline V gene, CDR1 is LGHNT and CDR2 is FRNRAP. V was clipped by 5 bases and J by 2 bases, with 13 bases between them. The CDR3 loop reads CASGPQGSGNQPQHF. The CDR3 DNA is TGTGCTAGTGGTCCTCAGGGTTCCGGCAATCAGCCCCAGCATTTT. The full variable domain, in which reference TRBV12-5 and TRBJ1-5 provide the parts outside the CDR3, is DARVTQTPRHKVTEMGQEVTMRCQPILGHNTVFWYRQTMMQGLELLAYFRNRAPLDDSGMPKDRFSAEMPDATLATLKIQPSEPRDSAVYFCASGPQGSGNQPQHFGDGTRLSIL.

V usage is TRBV27 and J usage is TRBJ1-1; D gene unclear. Germline loops: CDR1 MNHEY, CDR2 SMNVEV (reference sequence). CDR3 length: 13 residues. V was shortened by 3 bases and J by 4 bases, with 9 bases between the two germline ends. The CDR3 bases are TGTGCCAGCAGTTTTAATAGCGCCACTGAAGCTTTCTTT. As protein: CASSFNSATEAFF.

V gene TRBV4-1 combines with J gene TRBJ2-5; 12 bases match TRBD2. Germline V gene sequence: CDR1 MGHRA, CDR2 YSYEKL. V lost 1 base, J lost 1 base, and 7 bases stayed unmatched. The CDR3 runs 18 residues. This CDR3 reads CASSQAQTSGGPQETQYF. The DNA for the CDR3 is TGCGCCAGCAGCCAAGCCCAGACTAGCGGGGGACCCCAAGAGACCCAGTACTTC.

This clone was seen only a few times. This chain uses TRBV7-9 with TRBJ1-1; 7 nucleotides line up with TRBD1. V was clipped by 3 bases and J by 1 base; unmatched bases: 5. CDR1 is SEHNR, CDR2 FQNEAQ, per germline (reference sequence). CDR3 length equals 15 residues. The CDR3 DNA reads as TGTGCCAGCAGCTTTCCAGGGGGTAGGAACACTGAAGCTTTCTTT. Protein product: CASSFPGGRNTEAFF. Full variable domain (rest looked up from reference TRBV7-9 and TRBJ1-1): DTGVSQNPRHKITKRGQNVTFRCDPISEHNRLYWYRQTLGQGPEFLTYFQNEAQLEKSRLLSDRFSAERPKGSFSTLEIQRTEQGDSAMYLCASSFPGGRNTEAFFGQGTRLTVV.

The genes are TRBV19 and TRBJ2-6; 8 bases map to TRBD1. CDR1 and CDR2 from the germline V gene are LNHDA and SQIVND (reference sequence). The V segment lost 2 bases and the J segment 2 bases; nucleotides outside the gene matches: 5. This CDR3 spans 17 amino acids. Here the CDR3 DNA reads TGTGCCAGTAGTATAATGGGACAGGCAACTGGGGCCAACGTCCTGACTTTC. The encoded protein is CASSIMGQATGANVLTF.

The chain joins TRBV27 to TRBJ2-5, with D maybe TRBD2 (6 bases). This CDR3 is 13 amino acids long. Per the germline V gene, CDR1 is MNHEY and CDR2 is SMNVEV (reference sequence). V was trimmed by 3 bases and J by 6 bases, leaving 11 bases between them. The chain's CDR3 is CASSLEGRQTQYF. CDR3 in DNA: TGTGCCAGCAGTTTGGAGGGAAGGCAGACCCAGTACTTC.

J is TRBJ1-1 and V is TRBV19; D gene uncertain. This CDR3 contains 14 residues. V was cut by 4 bases and J by 0 bases, with 9 bases left in between. Germline CDR1 LNHDA, CDR2 SQIVND (reference sequence). CDR3 loop: CASSTRVVNTEAFF. The CDR3 coding sequence is TGTGCCAGTAGTACGAGGGTCGTGAACACTGAAGCTTTCTTT.

This rearrangement joins TRBV2 to TRBJ2-7; 9 bases are a match to TRBD2. J was trimmed by 1 base and V by 3 bases; bases with no gene match: 10. CDR1 and CDR2 from the germline V gene are SNHLY and FYNNEI. The CDR3 has 17 residues. The CDR3: CASSDLQRGAVSYEQYF. The CDR3 nucleotides are TGTGCCAGCAGTGATCTTCAGCGGGGGGCGGTGTCCTACGAGCAGTACTTC.

Only a few counts were recorded for this clone. The V call is TRBV6-1, the J call TRBJ2-1; 8 nucleotides agree with TRBD1. Losses at the gene ends were 4 bases for V and 9 bases for J; bases not matched to a gene: 8. The CDR3 loop spans 14 amino acids. Germline CDR1 MNHNS, CDR2 SASEGT. The CDR3 sequence: CASSVWGTGGEQFF. The CDR3 nucleotides are TGTGCCAGCAGTGTCTGGGGGACAGGAGGTGAGCAGTTCTTC.

The rearrangement links TRBV5-4 to TRBJ1-4; D is unresolved. This CDR3 is built from 14 residues. Germline-derived CDR1 and CDR2 are SGHNT and YYREEE (reference sequence). Trimming took off 1 base at V and 4 bases at J, with 8 bases between the two ends. CDR3 protein: CASSLTGSNEKLFF. In nucleotides, the CDR3 is TGTGCCAGCAGCTTGACGGGGAGTAATGAAAAACTGTTTTTT.

This clone was picked up one time. The chain is built from TRBV29-1 and TRBJ2-3; 7 bases are shared with TRBD1. The CDR3 is made up of 12 amino acids. V shed 5 bases and J 5 bases; nucleotides not matched to a gene: 4. The germline CDR1 and CDR2 sequences are SQVTM and ANQGSEA. This CDR3 is CSVWNRGDTQYF. Written as DNA, the CDR3 is TGCAGCGTTTGGAACAGGGGAGATACGCAGTATTTT.